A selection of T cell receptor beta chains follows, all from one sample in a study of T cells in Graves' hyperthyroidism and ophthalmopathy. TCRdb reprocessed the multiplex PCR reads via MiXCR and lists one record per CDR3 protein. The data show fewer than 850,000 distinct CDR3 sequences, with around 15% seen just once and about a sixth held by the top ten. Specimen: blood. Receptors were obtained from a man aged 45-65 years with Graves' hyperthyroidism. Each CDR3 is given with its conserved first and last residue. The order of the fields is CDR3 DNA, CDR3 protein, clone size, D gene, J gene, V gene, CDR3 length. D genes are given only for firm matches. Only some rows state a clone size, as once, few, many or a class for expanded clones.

TGTGCCATCAGTGACGGACAGGGAGGTTTAGAGACCCAGTACTTC | CAISDGQGGLETQYF | many | TRBD1 | TRBJ2-5 | TRBV10-3 | 15
TGCGCCAGCAGACCAGGGGGCAATGAGCAGTTCTTC | CASRPGGNEQFF | . | TRBD1 | TRBJ2-1 | TRBV5-1 | 12
TGTGCCAGCAGCCCACAGCTAGGGTACGAGCAGTACTTC | CASSPQLGYEQYF | many | . | TRBJ2-7 | TRBV9 | 13
TGTGCCAGCAGCCTCGGGGGGTCGCGGACGGGTGGCTACACCTTC | CASSLGGSRTGGYTF | few | . | TRBJ1-2 | TRBV5-6 | 15
TGTGCCATCGGCGATACAGGGGCAACTAATGAAAAACTGTTTTTT | CAIGDTGATNEKLFF | . | TRBD1 | TRBJ1-4 | TRBV10-3 | 15
TGTGCCAGCAGTTTAAAGGAAAAACTGTTTTTT | CASSLKEKLFF | many | . | TRBJ1-4 | TRBV28 | 11
TGTGCCAGCAGCGCCGGAGCCGGAGGTTCTGACGAGCAGTACTTC | CASSAGAGGSDEQYF | few | . | TRBJ2-7 | TRBV28 | 15
TGTGCCAGCATCATGAGGGGAGGGCCCAGCAATGAGCAGTTCTTC | CASIMRGGPSNEQFF | many | TRBD2 | TRBJ2-1 | TRBV27 | 15
TGCGCCAGCAGCCAAGTTGTGGGTAGCACAGATACGCAGTATTTT | CASSQVVGSTDTQYF | . | . | TRBJ2-3 | TRBV4-1 | 15
TGTGCCAGCAGTCCCCCCGGACTAGCGGGATCAGATACGCAGTATTTT | CASSPPGLAGSDTQYF | many | TRBD2 | TRBJ2-3 | TRBV28 | 16
TGTGCCACCAGTCACAACGGGGTCACAGATACGCAGTATTTT | CATSHNGVTDTQYF | few | . | TRBJ2-3 | TRBV24-1 | 14
TGTGCCAGCAGCTTTCGGACAGGGGTGGAAAAACTGTTTTTT | CASSFRTGVEKLFF | many | TRBD1 | TRBJ1-4 | TRBV11-2 | 14
TGCAGTGCTATTGGAACTAGCGGGATCGCAGATACGCAGTATTTT | CSAIGTSGIADTQYF | . | TRBD2 | TRBJ2-3 | TRBV20-1 | 15
TGTGCCATCAGTGAGCAGGGGGGATACAATGAGCAGTTCTTC | CAISEQGGYNEQFF | many | . | TRBJ2-1 | TRBV10-3 | 14
TGCGCCAGCAGCTTATGGATGGGGACCAATGAGCAGTTCTTC | CASSLWMGTNEQFF | few | . | TRBJ2-1 | TRBV5-1 | 14
TGTGCCAGCCGGGACAGGGGTTGGGAGACCCAGTACTTC | CASRDRGWETQYF | few | TRBD1 | TRBJ2-5 | TRBV25-1 | 13
TGTGCCAGCAGTTTCCAGGGGGGCGCCCAGCATTTT | CASSFQGGAQHF | . | TRBD1 | TRBJ1-5 | TRBV6-2/TRBV6-3 | 12
TGTGCCAGCAGCCAAGACTGGGGGACTAGCGGGAGAGATACGCAGTATTTT | CASSQDWGTSGRDTQYF | . | TRBD2 | TRBJ2-3 | TRBV3-1 | 17
TGTGCCAGCAGTAGGGGGGGTTATGCGAACACTGAAGCTTTCTTT | CASSRGGYANTEAFF | many | . | TRBJ1-1 | TRBV12-3/TRBV12-4 | 15
TGCGCCAGCAGCGTAGGAGGACAGGGAAGTTATGAGCAGTTCTTC | CASSVGGQGSYEQFF | many | TRBD1 | TRBJ2-1 | TRBV5-1 | 15
TGTGCCAGCAGCCCGGGGACTAGCGGGAATTTTTATACGCAGTATTTT | CASSPGTSGNFYTQYF | few | TRBD2 | TRBJ2-3 | TRBV7-3 | 16
TGCGCCAGCAAGGCCCAGCCCGACCAAGAGACCCAGTACTTC | CASKAQPDQETQYF | . | . | TRBJ2-5 | TRBV5-1 | 14
TGTGCCAGTAGTATAGAATGGAGTCTAGCGGGATACAATGAGCAGTTCTTC | CASSIEWSLAGYNEQFF | . | TRBD2 | TRBJ2-1 | TRBV19 | 17
TGTGCCAGCAGCTTGGACAGCGCCTTAGTGTACGAGCAGTACTTC | CASSLDSALVYEQYF | . | . | TRBJ2-7 | TRBV5-4 | 15
TGCAGTGCTAGAAGGGCCCGCCGGGCGGGACTAGTATCCTGCGAGCAGTACTTC | CSARRARRAGLVSCEQYF | . | TRBD2 | TRBJ2-7 | TRBV20-1 | 18
TGTGCCAGCAGCGGCCGACTAGCTAGCACAGATACGCAGTATTTT | CASSGRLASTDTQYF | few | TRBD2 | TRBJ2-3 | TRBV9 | 15
TGTGCCAGCAGGAGGACTTTAAACTCCTACGAGCAGTACTTC | CASRRTLNSYEQYF | many | . | TRBJ2-7 | TRBV6-2/TRBV6-3 | 14
TGTGCCAGCTCACCTACCGGACTAGGGGTATTCTACGAGCAGTACTTC | CASSPTGLGVFYEQYF | few | TRBD2 | TRBJ2-7 | TRBV18 | 16
TGTGCCAGCAGCGATGACACCGCCTACAATGAGCAGTTCTTC | CASSDDTAYNEQFF | few | . | TRBJ2-1 | TRBV9 | 14
TGTGCCAGCAGTTTAGTGGACAGGGGGCCCGACGAGCAGTACTTC | CASSLVDRGPDEQYF | many | TRBD1 | TRBJ2-7 | TRBV12-3/TRBV12-4 | 15
TGTGCCAGCAGACCGGGCAGCGTCTACGAGCAGTACTTC | CASRPGSVYEQYF | . | . | TRBJ2-7 | TRBV6-1 | 13
TGTGCCAGCAGTTACATGGAGAGGGAGACCCAGTACTTC | CASSYMERETQYF | many | . | TRBJ2-5 | TRBV6-5 | 13
TGTGCCAGCAGGAAAACAGGGGGCACCTATGGCTACACCTTC | CASRKTGGTYGYTF | few | TRBD1 | TRBJ1-2 | TRBV5-4 | 14
TGTGCCAGCTATCCCCTAGGAGGAAACACCGGGGAGCTGTTTTTT | CASYPLGGNTGELFF | few | . | TRBJ2-2 | TRBV27 | 15
TGTGCCAGCAGGACAGGGGGCGCGGGTGGCTACACCTTC | CASRTGGAGGYTF | . | TRBD1 | TRBJ1-2 | TRBV28 | 13
TGTGCCAGCAGCCAAGAGGGGAGCACAGATACGCAGTATTTT | CASSQEGSTDTQYF | many | . | TRBJ2-3 | TRBV3-1 | 14
TGCAGTGCTTTGGACGGACCCTACGAGCAGTACTTC | CSALDGPYEQYF | few | . | TRBJ2-7 | TRBV20-1 | 12
TGCAGTGCTAGAGAAGGAACTAATGAAAAACTGTTTTTT | CSAREGTNEKLFF | few | . | TRBJ1-4 | TRBV20-1 | 13
TGCAGTGCTAGAGATCCAACCCGACCCTACGAGCAGTACTTC | CSARDPTRPYEQYF | few | . | TRBJ2-7 | TRBV20-1 | 14
TGTGCCACCAGTGACGGCAGTTACTACGAGCAGTACTTC | CATSDGSYYEQYF | many | . | TRBJ2-7 | TRBV24-1 | 13
TGTGCCAGCAGCCCAACGGGACTAGCGCATGGTGAGCAGTTCTTC | CASSPTGLAHGEQFF | few | TRBD2 | TRBJ2-1 | TRBV7-2 | 15
TGTGCTAGTGGACAACTAGCGGGAGGGCACATAACGTGTGAGCAGTTCTTC | CASGQLAGGHITCEQFF | many | TRBD2 | TRBJ2-1 | TRBV12-5 | 17